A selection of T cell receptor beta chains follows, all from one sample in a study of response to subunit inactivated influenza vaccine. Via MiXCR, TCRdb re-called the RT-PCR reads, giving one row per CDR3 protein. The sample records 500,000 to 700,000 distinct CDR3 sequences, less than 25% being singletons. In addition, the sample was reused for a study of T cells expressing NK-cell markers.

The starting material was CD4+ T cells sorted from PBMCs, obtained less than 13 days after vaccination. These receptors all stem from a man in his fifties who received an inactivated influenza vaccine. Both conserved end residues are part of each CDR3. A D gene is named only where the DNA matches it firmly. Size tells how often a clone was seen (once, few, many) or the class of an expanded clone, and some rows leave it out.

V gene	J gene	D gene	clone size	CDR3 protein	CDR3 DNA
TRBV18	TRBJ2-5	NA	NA	CASSPLSGVETQYF	TGTGCCAGCTCACCATTGTCAGGGGTGGAGACCCAGTACTTC
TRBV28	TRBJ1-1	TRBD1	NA	CASSSAGTGARSTEAFF	TGTGCCAGCAGTTCCGCGGGGACAGGGGCTCGAAGCACTGAAGCTTTCTTT
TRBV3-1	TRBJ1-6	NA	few	CASSEMDSYGSPLHF	TGTGCCAGCAGCGAAATGGACAGTTATGGTTCACCCCTCCACTTT
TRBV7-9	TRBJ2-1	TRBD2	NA	CASLSSLRSGIFNEQFF	TGTGCCAGCCTCTCATCGCTCCGTAGCGGGATTTTCAATGAGCAGTTCTTC
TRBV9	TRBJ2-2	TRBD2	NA	CASSGGSRSGELFF	TGTGCCAGCAGCGGCGGGAGTAGGTCTGGGGAGCTGTTTTTT
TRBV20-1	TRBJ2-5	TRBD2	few	CSAKGLAGETQYF	TGCAGTGCTAAGGGACTAGCGGGAGAGACCCAGTACTTC
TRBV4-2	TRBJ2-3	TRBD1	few	CASSLKDRASTDTQYF	TGTGCCAGCAGCCTCAAGGACAGGGCCAGCACAGATACGCAGTATTTT
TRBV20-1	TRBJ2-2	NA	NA	CSAPGRITGELFF	TGCAGTGCCCCCGGTCGAATTACCGGGGAGCTGTTTTTT
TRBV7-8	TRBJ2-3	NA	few	CASSQYGQASTDTQYF	TGTGCCAGCAGCCAATACGGCCAGGCAAGCACAGATACGCAGTATTTT
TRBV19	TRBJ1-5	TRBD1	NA	CASSRVQGNNQPQHF	TGTGCCAGTAGTAGGGTACAGGGGAACAATCAGCCCCAGCATTTT
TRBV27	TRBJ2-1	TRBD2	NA	CASSLFRREGEQFF	TGTGCCAGCAGTTTATTCCGCAGGGAGGGTGAGCAGTTCTTC
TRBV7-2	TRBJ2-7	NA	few	CASSLGGAGLPYEQYF	TGTGCCAGCAGCTTAGGGGGCGCGGGGCTTCCCTACGAGCAGTACTTC
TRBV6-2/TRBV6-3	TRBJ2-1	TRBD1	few	CASRIDRVLGNEQFF	TGTGCCAGCAGAATCGACAGGGTGCTCGGGAATGAGCAGTTCTTC
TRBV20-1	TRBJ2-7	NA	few	CSARPDRGYEQYF	TGCAGTGCCAGACCGGACAGAGGCTACGAGCAGTACTTC
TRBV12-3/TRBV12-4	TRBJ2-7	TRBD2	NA	CASSRPGAGGPTYEQYF	TGTGCCAGCAGTCGCCCTGGGGCGGGGGGTCCGACCTACGAGCAGTACTTC
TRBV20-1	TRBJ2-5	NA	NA	CSARLGSRGETQYF	TGCAGTGCTAGACTCGGGAGTCGGGGCGAGACCCAGTACTTC
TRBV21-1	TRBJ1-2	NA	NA	CASSKDDGYTF	TGTGCCAGCAGCAAAGATGACGGCTACACCTTC
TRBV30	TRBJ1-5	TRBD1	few	CAWSVPGGQPQHF	TGTGCCTGGAGTGTCCCAGGGGGCCAGCCCCAGCATTTT
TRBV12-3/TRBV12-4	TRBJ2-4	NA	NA	CASSLGSDLAKNIQYF	TGTGCCAGCAGTTTAGGTTCGGATCTAGCCAAAAACATTCAGTACTTC
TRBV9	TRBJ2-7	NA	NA	CASSVAASYEQYF	TGTGCCAGCAGCGTAGCAGCCAGTTACGAGCAGTACTTC
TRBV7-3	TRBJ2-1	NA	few	CASSPNSNSYNEQFF	TGTGCCAGCAGCCCGAACAGTAACTCCTACAATGAGCAGTTCTTC
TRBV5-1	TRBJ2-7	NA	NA	CASSLRSVGSYEQYF	TGCGCCAGCAGCTTGCGGTCAGTTGGATCCTACGAGCAGTACTTC
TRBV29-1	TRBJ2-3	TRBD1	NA	CSVGTGPDTQYF	TGCAGCGTGGGGACAGGCCCAGATACGCAGTATTTT
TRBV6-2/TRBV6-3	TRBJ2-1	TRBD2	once	CASKGRAGINEQFF	TGTGCCAGCAAGGGTCGAGCGGGGATCAATGAGCAGTTCTTC
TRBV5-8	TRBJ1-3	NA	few	CASTPSGTGNTIYF	TGTGCCAGCACCCCTTCGGGGACTGGAAACACCATATATTTT
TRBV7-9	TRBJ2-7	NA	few	CASSPYGRPYEQYF	TGTGCCAGCAGCCCATATGGACGGCCCTACGAGCAGTACTTC
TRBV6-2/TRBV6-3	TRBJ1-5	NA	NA	CASSRTGLRQPQHF	TGTGCCAGCAGTCGAACAGGGTTACGACAGCCCCAGCATTTT
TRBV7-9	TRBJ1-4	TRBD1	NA	CASSLIGGQGGEKLFF	TGTGCCAGCAGCTTAATTGGTGGACAGGGAGGGGAAAAACTGTTTTTT
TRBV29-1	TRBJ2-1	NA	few	CSVEGPSSYNEQFF	TGCAGCGTTGAAGGGCCTAGCTCCTACAATGAGCAGTTCTTC
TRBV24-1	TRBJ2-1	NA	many	CATSDQRTASYNEQFF	TGTGCCACCAGTGACCAGAGGACAGCCTCCTACAATGAGCAGTTCTTC
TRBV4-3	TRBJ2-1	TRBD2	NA	CASSQVSGGALRNEQFF	TGCGCCAGCAGCCAAGTCAGCGGGGGGGCTCTAAGGAATGAGCAGTTCTTC
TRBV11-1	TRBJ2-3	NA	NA	CASSLENVTPGSVTDTQYF	TGTGCCAGCAGCTTAGAGAACGTCACCCCGGGATCTGTCACAGATACGCAGTATTTT
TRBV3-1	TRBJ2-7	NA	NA	CASSLLRGYEQYF	TGTGCCAGCAGCCTTCTCCGAGGGTACGAGCAGTACTTC
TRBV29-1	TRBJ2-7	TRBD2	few	CSVVTSGSSYEQYF	TGCAGCGTTGTAACTAGCGGGAGCTCCTACGAGCAGTACTTC
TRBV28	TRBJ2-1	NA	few	CASRQGRSGNEQFF	TGTGCCAGCAGACAGGGACGCTCGGGAAATGAGCAGTTCTTC
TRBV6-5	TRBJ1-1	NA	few	CASSRRDTEAFF	TGTGCCAGCAGTAGGAGAGATACTGAAGCTTTCTTT
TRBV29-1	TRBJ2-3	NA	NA	CSALGRGKRDTQYF	TGCAGCGCTCTGGGCAGGGGCAAAAGGGATACGCAGTATTTT
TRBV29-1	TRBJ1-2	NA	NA	CSVDGGNYGYTF	TGCAGCGTTGACGGGGGAAACTATGGCTACACCTTC
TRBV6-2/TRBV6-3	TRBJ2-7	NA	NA	CASSPGTNRYEQYF	TGTGCCAGCAGTCCCGGGACGAACCGCTACGAGCAGTACTTC
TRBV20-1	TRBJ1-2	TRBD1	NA	CSARDRDRVIYGYTF	TGCAGTGCTAGAGACAGAGACAGGGTGATCTATGGCTACACCTTC
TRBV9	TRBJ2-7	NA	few	CASSPRGRGNYEQYF	TGTGCCAGCAGCCCTCGGGGCAGGGGAAATTACGAGCAGTACTTC
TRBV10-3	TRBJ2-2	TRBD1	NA	CAISPGQGTGGELFF	TGTGCCATCAGTCCGGGACAGGGTACCGGCGGGGAGCTGTTTTTT
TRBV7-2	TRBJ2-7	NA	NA	CASSPPRPGGRLEQYF	TGTGCCAGCAGCCCACCCAGGCCCGGGGGGCGGCTCGAGCAGTACTTC
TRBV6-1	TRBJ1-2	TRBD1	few	CASSGGQGAPYGYTF	TGTGCCAGCTCCGGCGGACAGGGTGCCCCCTATGGCTACACCTTC
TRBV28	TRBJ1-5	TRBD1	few	CASSNRGSSNQPQHF	TGTGCCAGCAGCAACAGGGGGAGCAGCAATCAGCCCCAGCATTTT
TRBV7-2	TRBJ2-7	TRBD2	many	CASSLGLAGGEQYF	TGTGCCAGCAGCTTGGGACTAGCGGGGGGGGAGCAGTACTTC
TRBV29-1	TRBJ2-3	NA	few	CSVRPRGDTQYF	TGCAGCGTACGTCCCCGGGGAGATACGCAGTATTTT
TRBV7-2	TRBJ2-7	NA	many	CASSPGGEQYF	TGTGCCAGCAGCCCAGGTGGGGAGCAGTACTTC
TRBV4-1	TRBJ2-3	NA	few	CASSLRGLSLRTDTQYF	TGCGCCAGCAGCTTGAGGGGACTTTCCCTACGGACAGATACGCAGTATTTT
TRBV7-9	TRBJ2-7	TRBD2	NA	CASSHYSGRSHEQYF	TGTGCCAGCAGCCACTATAGCGGGAGAAGCCACGAGCAGTACTTC
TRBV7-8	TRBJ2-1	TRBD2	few	CASSLRGLANEQFF	TGTGCCAGCAGCTTAAGGGGACTAGCCAATGAGCAGTTCTTC
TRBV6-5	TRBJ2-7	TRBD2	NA	CASSYSAGGEYEQYF	TGTGCCAGCAGTTACTCCGCGGGGGGGGAATACGAGCAGTACTTC
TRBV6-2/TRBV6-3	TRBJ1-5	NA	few	CASSFPGNSNQPQHF	TGTGCCAGCAGTTTTCCTGGAAATAGCAATCAGCCCCAGCATTTT
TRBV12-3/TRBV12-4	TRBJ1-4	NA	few	CASSLFREGKLFF	TGTGCCAGCAGTTTATTCCGGGAGGGGAAACTGTTTTTT
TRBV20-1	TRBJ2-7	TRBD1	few	CSAIPLGTGGEQYF	TGCAGTGCTATCCCCCTAGGGACAGGGGGCGAGCAGTACTTC
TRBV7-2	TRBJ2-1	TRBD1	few	CASSFQGANEQFF	TGTGCCAGCAGCTTTCAGGGGGCTAATGAGCAGTTCTTC
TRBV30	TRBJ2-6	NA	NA	CAWSRGAGANVLTF	TGTGCCTGGAGTCGCGGAGCTGGGGCCAACGTCCTGACTTTC
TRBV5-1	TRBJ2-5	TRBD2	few	CASSAGLAGMETQYF	TGCGCCAGCAGCGCGGGACTAGCGGGTATGGAGACCCAGTACTTC
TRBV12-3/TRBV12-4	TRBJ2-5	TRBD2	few	CASSPGTSGRVLETQYF	TGTGCCAGCAGCCCTGGGACTAGCGGGAGGGTTTTAGAGACCCAGTACTTC
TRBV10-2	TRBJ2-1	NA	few	CASSSRPDNNEQFF	TGCGCCAGCAGCTCTCGGCCAGATAACAATGAGCAGTTCTTC